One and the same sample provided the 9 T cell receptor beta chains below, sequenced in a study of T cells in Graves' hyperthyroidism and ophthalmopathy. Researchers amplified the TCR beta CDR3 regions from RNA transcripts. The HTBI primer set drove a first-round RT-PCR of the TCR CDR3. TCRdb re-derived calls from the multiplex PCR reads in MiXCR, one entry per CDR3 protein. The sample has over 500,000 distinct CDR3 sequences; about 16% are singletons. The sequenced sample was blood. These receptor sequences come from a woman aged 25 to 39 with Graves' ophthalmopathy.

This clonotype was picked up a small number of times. The CDR3 sequence: CASSWGDRGRTLGQFF. In DNA form, the CDR3 reads TGCGCCAGCAGCTGGGGGGACAGGGGGCGTACGTTGGGGCAGTTCTTC. V gene TRBV5-1 combines with J gene TRBJ2-1; TRBD1 matches at 12 bases. Trimming at V came to 3 bases and at J to 12 bases, leaving 13 bases not matched to a gene. The CDR3 is 16 residues long. Germline values: CDR1 SGHRS, CDR2 YFSETQ.

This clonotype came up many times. The CDR3 reads CASTNSGRPTYEQYF. CDR3 sequence (DNA): TGTGCCAGCACCAATAGCGGGAGGCCGACCTACGAGCAGTACTTC. The genes are TRBV7-2 and TRBJ2-7, with 10 bases lining up with TRBD2. J was trimmed by 2 bases and V by 7 bases; bases with no gene match: 8. Germline assignment: CDR1 SGHTA and CDR2 FQGNSA. The CDR3 consists of 15 residues.

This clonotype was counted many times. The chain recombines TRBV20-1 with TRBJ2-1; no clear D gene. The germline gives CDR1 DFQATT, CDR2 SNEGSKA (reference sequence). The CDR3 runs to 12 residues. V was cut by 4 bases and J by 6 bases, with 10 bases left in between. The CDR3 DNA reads TGCAGTGCTACCATCGGAGCCAATGAGCAGTTCTTC. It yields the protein CSATIGANEQFF.

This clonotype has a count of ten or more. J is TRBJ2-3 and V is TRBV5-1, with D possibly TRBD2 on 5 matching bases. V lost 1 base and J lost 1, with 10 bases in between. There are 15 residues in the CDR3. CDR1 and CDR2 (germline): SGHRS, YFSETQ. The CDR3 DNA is TGCGCCAGCAGCTTGTTGAGGGTAGGCACAGATACGCAGTATTTT. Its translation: CASSLLRVGTDTQYF.

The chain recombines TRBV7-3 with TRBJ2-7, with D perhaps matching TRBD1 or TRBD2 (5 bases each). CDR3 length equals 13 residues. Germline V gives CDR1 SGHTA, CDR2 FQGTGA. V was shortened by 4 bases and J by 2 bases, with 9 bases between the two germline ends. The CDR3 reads CASSWGPTYEQYF. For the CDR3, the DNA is TGTGCCAGCAGCTGGGGACCAACCTACGAGCAGTACTTC.

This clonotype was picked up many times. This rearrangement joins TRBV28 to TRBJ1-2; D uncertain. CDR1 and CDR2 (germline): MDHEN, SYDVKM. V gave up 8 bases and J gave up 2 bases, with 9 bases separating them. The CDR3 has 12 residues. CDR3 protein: CASRITNYGYTF. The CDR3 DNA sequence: TGTGCCAGCCGAATCACGAACTATGGCTACACCTTC.

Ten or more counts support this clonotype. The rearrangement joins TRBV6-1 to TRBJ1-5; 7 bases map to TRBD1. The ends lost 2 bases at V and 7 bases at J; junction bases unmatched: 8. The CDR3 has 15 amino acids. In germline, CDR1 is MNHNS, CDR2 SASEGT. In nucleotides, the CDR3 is TGTGCCAGCAGTGAATGGGGACAGTCCCTCCAGCCCCAGCATTTT. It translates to CASSEWGQSLQPQHF.

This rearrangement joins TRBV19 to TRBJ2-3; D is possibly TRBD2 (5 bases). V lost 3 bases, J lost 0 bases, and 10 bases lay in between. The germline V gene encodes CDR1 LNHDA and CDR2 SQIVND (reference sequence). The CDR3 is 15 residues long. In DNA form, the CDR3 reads TGTGCCAGTAGTATGGGAATAGCGAGCACAGATACGCAGTATTTT. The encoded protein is CASSMGIASTDTQYF.

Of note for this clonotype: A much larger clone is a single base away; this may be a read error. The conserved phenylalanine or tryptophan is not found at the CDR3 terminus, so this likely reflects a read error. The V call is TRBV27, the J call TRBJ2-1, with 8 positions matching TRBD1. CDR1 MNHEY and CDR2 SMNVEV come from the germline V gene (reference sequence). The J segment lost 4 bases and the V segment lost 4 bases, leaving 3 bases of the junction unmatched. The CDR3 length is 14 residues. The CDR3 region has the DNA TGTGCCAGCAGTTACCAGGGGGCGTACAATGAGCAGTTCCTC. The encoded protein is CASSYQGAYNEQFL.